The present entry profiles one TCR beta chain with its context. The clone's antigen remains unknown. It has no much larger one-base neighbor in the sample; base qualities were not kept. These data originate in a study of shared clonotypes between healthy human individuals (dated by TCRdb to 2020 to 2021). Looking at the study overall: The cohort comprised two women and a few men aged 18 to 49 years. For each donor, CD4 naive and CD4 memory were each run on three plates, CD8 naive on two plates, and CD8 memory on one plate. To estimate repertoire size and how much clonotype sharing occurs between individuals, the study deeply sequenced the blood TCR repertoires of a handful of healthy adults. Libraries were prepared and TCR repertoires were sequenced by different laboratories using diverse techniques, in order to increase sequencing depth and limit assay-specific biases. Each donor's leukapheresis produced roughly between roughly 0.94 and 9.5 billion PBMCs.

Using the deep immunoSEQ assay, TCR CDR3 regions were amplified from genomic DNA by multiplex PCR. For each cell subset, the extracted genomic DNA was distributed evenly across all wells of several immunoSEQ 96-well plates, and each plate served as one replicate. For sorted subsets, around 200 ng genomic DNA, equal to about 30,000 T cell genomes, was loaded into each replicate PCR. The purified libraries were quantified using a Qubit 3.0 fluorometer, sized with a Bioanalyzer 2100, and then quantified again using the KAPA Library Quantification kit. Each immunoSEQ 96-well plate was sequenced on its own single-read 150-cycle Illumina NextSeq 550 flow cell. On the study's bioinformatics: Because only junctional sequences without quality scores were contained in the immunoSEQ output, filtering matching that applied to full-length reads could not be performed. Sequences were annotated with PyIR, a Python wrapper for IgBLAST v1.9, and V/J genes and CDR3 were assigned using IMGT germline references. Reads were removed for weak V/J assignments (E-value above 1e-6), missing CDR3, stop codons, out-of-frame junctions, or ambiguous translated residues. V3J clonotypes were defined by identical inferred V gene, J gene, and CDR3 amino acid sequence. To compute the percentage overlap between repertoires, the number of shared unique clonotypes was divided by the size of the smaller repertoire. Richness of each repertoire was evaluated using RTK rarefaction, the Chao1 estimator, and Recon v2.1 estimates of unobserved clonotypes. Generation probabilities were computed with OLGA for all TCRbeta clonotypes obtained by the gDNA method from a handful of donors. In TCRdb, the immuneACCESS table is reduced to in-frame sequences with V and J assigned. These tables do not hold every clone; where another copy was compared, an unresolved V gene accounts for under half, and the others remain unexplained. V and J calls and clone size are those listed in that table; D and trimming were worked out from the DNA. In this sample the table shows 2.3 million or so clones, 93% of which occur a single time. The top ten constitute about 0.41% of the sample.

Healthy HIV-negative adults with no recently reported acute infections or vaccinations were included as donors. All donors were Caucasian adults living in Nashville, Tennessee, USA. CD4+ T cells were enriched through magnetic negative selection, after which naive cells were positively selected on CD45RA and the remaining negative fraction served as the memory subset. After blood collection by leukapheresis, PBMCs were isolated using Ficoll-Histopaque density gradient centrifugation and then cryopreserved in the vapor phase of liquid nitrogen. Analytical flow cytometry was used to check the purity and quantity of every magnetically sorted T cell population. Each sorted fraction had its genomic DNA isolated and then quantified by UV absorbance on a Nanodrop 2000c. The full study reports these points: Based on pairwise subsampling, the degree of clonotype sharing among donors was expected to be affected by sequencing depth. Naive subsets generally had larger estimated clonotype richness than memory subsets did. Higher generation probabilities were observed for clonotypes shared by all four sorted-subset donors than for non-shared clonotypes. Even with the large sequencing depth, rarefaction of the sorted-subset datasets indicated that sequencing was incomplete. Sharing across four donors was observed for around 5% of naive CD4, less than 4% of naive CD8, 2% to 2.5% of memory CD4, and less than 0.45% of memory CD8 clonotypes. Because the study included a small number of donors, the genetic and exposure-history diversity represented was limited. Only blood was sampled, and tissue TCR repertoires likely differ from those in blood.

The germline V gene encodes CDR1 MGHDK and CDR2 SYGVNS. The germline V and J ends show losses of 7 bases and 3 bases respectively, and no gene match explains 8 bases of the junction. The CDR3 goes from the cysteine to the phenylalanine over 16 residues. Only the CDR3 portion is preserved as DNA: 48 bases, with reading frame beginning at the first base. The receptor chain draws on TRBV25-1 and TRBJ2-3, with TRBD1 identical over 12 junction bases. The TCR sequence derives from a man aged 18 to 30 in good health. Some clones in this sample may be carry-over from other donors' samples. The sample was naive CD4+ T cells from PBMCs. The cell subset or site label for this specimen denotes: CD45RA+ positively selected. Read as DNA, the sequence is TGTGCCAGCACCCGATCGGGACAGGGGGCGACAGATACGCAGTATTTT. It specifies CASTRSGQGATDTQYF.